This T cell receptor beta chain was sequenced during a study of blood T cell repertoires in COVID-19. Per the original data handling: Reference gene primer amplification gave nucleated cell count estimates. Sequencing used immunoSEQ multiplex PCR; TCRdb keeps in-frame clones, though not all of them. The V and J calls and clone size were taken over from that table, and D and trimming were inferred from the DNA. The sample yields around 450,000 clones, 80% to 95% seen once. The CDR3 is made up of 15 amino acids. The germline V and J ends were trimmed by 0 bases and 4 bases, with 9 bases remaining between them. Germline values: CDR1 MNHEY, CDR2 SMNVEV (reference sequence).

The material sequenced was PBMCs or T cells enriched from blood (not recorded which). This sequence joins TRBV27 and TRBJ1-4; tentatively, D is TRBD1 (5 bases). This TCR was recovered from a man aged 18 to 30 who had recovered from COVID-19. CDR3 nucleotide sequence: TGTGCCAGCAGTTTATCGGTGGGGGGTAATGAAAAACTGTTTTTT. Translating it yields CASSLSVGGNEKLFF.